This TCR beta chain derives from a study of blood T cell repertoires in COVID-19 (dated by TCRdb to 2020 to 2022). About the investigation overall: Collaborator samples came from the United States, Italy and Spain and covered acute and convalescent phases of COVID-19. Subjects who had been exposed to COVID-19, were actively infected with it, or had recovered from it provided the deeply sampled blood TCRbeta repertoires that made up the dataset. Sample metadata almost always included a de-identified subject ID, COVID-19 status, age in years and sex. Samples came from the ongoing ImmuneRACE study (first 160 participants) plus 1,254 subjects from 6 global collaborators. Where available, HLA class I and class II types were taken from metadata supplied by the sample provider and were not determined by assay-based typing. The repertoires were released in a freely available public database intended as a resource for research on the immune response to SARS-CoV-2. The material from the prospective study consisted of cDNA or gDNA derived from T cells, B-cell-depleted T cells, or PBMCs. What the authors observed across the whole study: Clinical and demographic metadata were provided uncurated, with the amount varying by source and participant.

TCRbeta CDR3 regions were amplified from genomic DNA by means of the immunoSEQ Assay, a bias-controlled multiplex PCR. In the authors' own workflow: The number of nucleated cells in each sample was estimated from the amplification of reference gene primers within the assay. Sequence reads were collapsed and filtered to measure the absolute abundance of every unique TCRbeta CDR3 rearrangement. For each sample, productive Simpson clonality was calculated as the square root of Simpson's diversity index over productive rearrangements. TCRdb holds this immuneACCESS table with in-frame rearrangements only. Some clones are missing; in checked studies, unresolved V genes explain under half, and the rest has no known cause. V and J calls and clone size follow that table, whereas D and trimming were derived from the DNA. Across this sample there are some 70,000 clones, with over 75% seen only once. In total, the top ten clones hold under 3% of the sample.

V is cut by 0 bases and J by 4 bases, and the space between the germline ends is 18 bases. The CDR3 runs 17 residues from the cysteine to the phenylalanine. Kept here is only the CDR3 DNA, which spans 51 bases and is read in frame from base 1. CDR1 and CDR2, per the germline V gene (reference sequence), are LGHDT and YNNKEL. In regard to this clone: Its binding antigen is unknown. Base qualities are missing; no much larger clone stands one base away.

Each collaborating institution followed its own protocols to collect whole blood in K2EDTA tubes. For TCRbeta analysis, collaborators shipped samples in one of three forms: frozen whole blood, isolated PBMCs, or DNA extracted from either of those sample types. Sequenced sample: peripheral blood. This receptor was taken from a man older than 75 with acute or convalescent COVID-19. Here the chain combines TRBV3-1 (or the pseudogene TRBV3-2) and TRBJ1-2, with TRBD1 as a weak D call on 6 bases. The DNA sequence is given as TGTGCCAGCAGCCAAGATATTCGGGGCAGGGGCGGCTATGGCTACACCTTC. It encodes CASSQDIRGRGGYGYTF.